The 2 T cell receptor beta chains below all came from one sample that was sequenced in a study of regulatory T cells in long-lasting Graves disease. For TCR beta, libraries came from iRepertoire HTBI primers and Arm-PCR of CDR3 regions. TCRdb re-derived calls from the multiplex PCR reads in MiXCR, one entry per CDR3 protein. The sample contains fewer than 350,000 distinct CDR3 sequences, about a sixth of which appear only once. The time point denotes: newly diagnosed GD, antithyroid drugs for less than 3 months. Extracted PBMC RNA gave rise to the TCR library. This specimen was peripheral blood mononuclear cells (PBMCs), taken at new diagnosis, from a patient treated with antithyroid drugs. The receptors originated from a female donor with Graves disease.

This clonotype was observed many times. The gene calls are TRBV12-3 or TRBV12-4 and TRBJ1-5; no clear D gene. Trimming shortened V by 6 bases and J by 3 bases, and 12 bases separated the two germline ends. The CDR3 extends over 14 amino acids. CDR3 sequence: CASSPTGANQPQHF. The CDR3 DNA reads as TGTGCCAGCAGCCCAACGGGAGCCAATCAGCCCCAGCATTTT.

Comments on this clonotype: It may be a read error: a sequence one base away is much more abundant. The chain couples TRBV28 to TRBJ2-7; either TRBD1 or TRBD2 may fit D (5 bases each). From germline, CDR1 is MDHEN and CDR2 SYDVKM. Trimming removed 11 bases from V and 2 bases from J, with 25 bases in between. The CDR3 runs to 16 residues. The CDR3 loop is CACRHRRTSGPYEQYF. The CDR3 bases are TGTGCCTGTAGACACAGGAGGACCTCCGGACCCTACGAGCAGTACTTC.